Shown below are 6 T cell receptor beta chains from a single sample sequenced in a study of blood T cell repertoires in COVID-19. Profiled with immunoSEQ multiplex PCR; TCRdb holds only in-frame clones, not every one. The profile covers over 100,000 clones, with approximately 85% appearing a single time and under 5.5% taken by the ten largest. The sequencing sample was made of peripheral blood. These receptors came from a man in his 60s with acute or convalescent COVID-19.

This clone has only one observation. The chain carries TRBV23-1 and TRBJ2-7, with 7 bases that match TRBD1. TRBV23-1 is filed as an ORF, its function uncertain. V gave up 4 bases and J gave up 2 bases; unmatched junction bases: 11. This CDR3 spans 16 amino acids. CDR3 DNA: TGCGCCAGCAGTCTACGACCATCGACAGGGACCTACGAGCAGTACTTC. Translation: CASSLRPSTGTYEQYF.

V and J are TRBV18 and TRBJ1-1; 12 nucleotides agree with TRBD1. V lost 6 bases, J lost 6 bases, and 5 bases stayed unmatched. The CDR3 runs 14 residues. Germline V lookup: CDR1 KGHSH, CDR2 LQKENI. CDR3 sequence: CASSRRDRGPEAFF. In nucleotides, the CDR3 is TGTGCCAGCTCGCGCCGGGACAGGGGGCCTGAAGCTTTCTTT. Using reference TRBV18 and TRBJ1-1 for the parts outside the CDR3, the full variable domain is NAGVMQNPRHLVRRRGQEARLRCSPMKGHSHVYWYRQLPEEGLKFMVYLQKENIIDESGMPKERFSAEFPKEGPSILRIQQVVRGDSAAYFCASSRRDRGPEAFFGQGTRLTVV.

CDR3 residues: CASSLAHFRAETQYF. The DNA for the CDR3 is TGTGCCAGCAGCTTAGCGCACTTCAGGGCAGAGACCCAGTACTTC. The chain is built from TRBV7-2 and TRBJ2-5, with D perhaps matching TRBD1 (5 bases). This CDR3 has 15 residues. CDR1 and CDR2 from the germline V gene are SGHTA and FQGNSA. Trimming removed 0 bases from V and 4 bases from J, with 12 bases in between. Full variable domain (remainder filled in from reference TRBV7-2 and TRBJ2-5): GAGVSQSPSNKVTEKGKDVELRCDPISGHTALYWYRQSLGQGLEFLIYFQGNSAPDKSGLPSDRFSAERTGGSVSTLTIQRTQQEDSAVYLCASSLAHFRAETQYFGPGTRLLVL.

This rearrangement joins TRBV5-6 to TRBJ1-1, with D uncertain. V gave up 2 bases and J gave up 2 bases, with 7 bases separating them. Germline V gene data show CDR1 as SGHDT and CDR2 as YYEEEE. The length of the CDR3 is 13 residues. This chain's CDR3 is CASSFGGNTEAFF. The DNA of the CDR3 is TGTGCCAGCAGCTTCGGAGGCAACACTGAAGCTTTCTTT.

A few counts support this clone. The V gene is TRBV27, the J gene TRBJ1-2; D is unclear. Germline loops: CDR1 MNHEY, CDR2 SMNVEV (reference sequence). The CDR3 sequence is 13 residues long. Trimming left V 5 bases short and J 3 bases short, with 10 bases between. CDR3 protein: CASSTDRDYGYTF. In nucleotides, the CDR3 is TGTGCCAGCAGTACTGACCGGGACTATGGCTACACCTTC.

The rearrangement joins TRBV6-5 to TRBJ2-7, with 11 bases aligning to TRBD2. The CDR3 has 16 amino acids. Germline assignment: CDR1 MNHEY and CDR2 SVGAGI. The V and J ends lost 2 bases and 1 base, in that order; junction bases with no gene match: 4. CDR3 DNA sequence: TGTGCCAGCAGTTACGCCCGACTAGCGGGATCCTACGAGCAGTACTTC. Its protein product is CASSYARLAGSYEQYF.